A selection of T cell receptor beta chains follows, all from one sample in a study of T cell repertoires in cytomegalovirus infection. TCRdb used MiXCR to reprocess the reads, holding one entry per CDR3 protein. Among a few hundred thousand distinct CDR3 sequences listed, about 15% were seen once. Sequencing input: CD8+ T cells from PBMCs. The receptors derive from a human donor in good health (CMV status not recorded). Some clones in this sample may be carry-over from other donors' samples. The CDR3 runs from the conserved cysteine through the conserved F or W. The D gene is left open where the match is weak. Part of the rows lack a size; the others show once, few, many or a class for expanded clones.

v_call	d_call	clone_size	j_call	cdr3_nt	cdr3_aa
TRBV25-1	NA	NA	TRBJ2-1	TGTGCCAGCAGTGAATATTTTGGCAGCCTCACCACCTATAGCTACAATGAGCAGTTCTTC	CASSEYFGSLTTYSYNEQFF
TRBV29-1	NA	few	TRBJ1-2	TGCAGCGTTGAAGAAAACGGCTACACCTTC	CSVEENGYTF
TRBV6-2/TRBV6-3	NA	NA	TRBJ2-7	TGTGCCAGCAGTTACTCCAAGGTCCCCGACAACTACATCCCCTACGAGCAGTACTTC	CASSYSKVPDNYIPYEQYF
TRBV6-1	TRBD2	NA	TRBJ2-1	TGTGCCAGCAGTGAAGCTGACGGGGGGAACTACAATGAGCAGTTCTTC	CASSEADGGNYNEQFF
TRBV7-6	NA	many	TRBJ1-1	TGTGCCAGCAGGATCAATACAGGCACTGAAGCTTTCTTT	CASRINTGTEAFF
TRBV23-1	NA	few	TRBJ1-5	TGCGCCAGCAGTCAACCAAACCACGGTGGACAGCCCCAGCATTTT	CASSQPNHGGQPQHF
TRBV7-8	NA	many	TRBJ1-2	TGTGCCAGCAGCTTATCACGGAACTATGGCTACACCTTC	CASSLSRNYGYTF
TRBV6-2/TRBV6-3	NA	NA	TRBJ2-7	TGTGCCAGCACCTCGGACATTTACGAGCAGTACTTC	CASTSDIYEQYF
TRBV7-9	NA	NA	TRBJ1-1	TGTGCCAGCAGCTTAGACGGGGTCACTGAAGCTTTCTTT	CASSLDGVTEAFF
TRBV5-6	NA	few	TRBJ1-5	TGTGCCAGCAGCTTGCTCACAGGCAATCAGCCCCAGCATTTT	CASSLLTGNQPQHF
TRBV19	TRBD1	few	TRBJ1-6	TGTGCCAGTAGCCCGGACAGGGGAGGGTATGATTCACCCCTCCACTTT	CASSPDRGGYDSPLHF
TRBV5-6	NA	NA	TRBJ2-6	TGTGCCAGCAGCTTCCCAGGGGTCTCTGGGGCCAACGTCCTGACTTTC	CASSFPGVSGANVLTF
TRBV29-1	NA	NA	TRBJ1-2	TGCAGCGTTGATCTGGGCAGAGGCTATGGCTACACCTTC	CSVDLGRGYGYTF
TRBV7-3	TRBD1	NA	TRBJ1-1	TGTGCCAGCAGCCCGACAGGGGCCGAAGCTTTCTTT	CASSPTGAEAFF
TRBV3-1	TRBD1	NA	TRBJ2-4	TGTGCCAGCAGCCAAGCCCCCGGGACAGAAAACATTCAGTACTTC	CASSQAPGTENIQYF
TRBV20-1	NA	few	TRBJ1-1	TGCAGTGCTAGAGATCCTCAACAGGGAGAAGCTTTCTTT	CSARDPQQGEAFF
TRBV20-1	NA	NA	TRBJ2-7	TGCAGTGCTAAAGGGATCTACGAGCAGTACTTC	CSAKGIYEQYF
TRBV4-3	TRBD1	many	TRBJ1-4	TGCGCCAGCAGTTATGGGACAGGGGGCGACGAAAAACTGTTTTTT	CASSYGTGGDEKLFF
TRBV20-1	NA	few	TRBJ1-5	TGCAGTGCCATCGAGAACAGGGCGGTTGGCAATCAGCCCCAGCATTTT	CSAIENRAVGNQPQHF
TRBV7-6	TRBD1	many	TRBJ1-4	TGTGCCAGCAGCCAGGGACAGATAAATGAAAAACTGTTTTTT	CASSQGQINEKLFF
TRBV5-4	TRBD1	few	TRBJ1-2	TGTGCCAGCAGCTCAGGGGGCTTCGGCTACACCTTC	CASSSGGFGYTF
TRBV10-3	TRBD2	NA	TRBJ2-3	TGTGCCATCAGGGCTAGCGGGGGGAGTGGTACGCAGTATTTT	CAIRASGGSGTQYF
TRBV27	TRBD1	many	TRBJ2-7	TGTGCCAGCAGTCCCAGACAGGGGGCCCTACTCTACGAGCAGTACTTC	CASSPRQGALLYEQYF
TRBV12-3/TRBV12-4	NA	many	TRBJ2-5	TGTGCCAGCAGTTTTGGGGGATACCAAGAGACCCAGTACTTC	CASSFGGYQETQYF
TRBV9	NA	few	TRBJ1-1	TGTGCCAGCAGCGCCCTGGTGGAAGGGGCTGAAGCTTTCTTT	CASSALVEGAEAFF
TRBV20-1	TRBD1	NA	TRBJ1-5	TGCAGTGCCCAAATACATACAGGGGCCAATCAGCCCCAGCATTTT	CSAQIHTGANQPQHF
TRBV7-2	NA	many	TRBJ2-7	TGTGCCAGCACCCCCCTCACAGGGAACTACGAGCAGTACTTC	CASTPLTGNYEQYF
TRBV25-1	NA	NA	TRBJ1-2	TGTGCCAGCAGTGAGTTTAGTATTGGGGGCGGCTACACCTTC	CASSEFSIGGGYTF
TRBV24-1	TRBD1	NA	TRBJ1-2	TGTGCCACCAGTGATAAGGACAGGGGGTATGGCTACACCTTC	CATSDKDRGYGYTF